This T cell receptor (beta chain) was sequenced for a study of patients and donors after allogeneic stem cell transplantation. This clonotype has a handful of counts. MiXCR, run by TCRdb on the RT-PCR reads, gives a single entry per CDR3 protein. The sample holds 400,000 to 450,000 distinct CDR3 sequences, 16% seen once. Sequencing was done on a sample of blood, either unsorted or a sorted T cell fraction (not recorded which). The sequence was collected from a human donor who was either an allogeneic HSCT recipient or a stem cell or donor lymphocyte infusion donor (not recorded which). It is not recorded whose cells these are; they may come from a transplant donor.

CDR3 region: CASSYEGIDNQPQHF. The CDR3 DNA sequence: TGTGCCAGCAGTTACGAAGGGATCGACAATCAGCCCCAGCATTTT. This chain uses TRBV6-5 with TRBJ1-5; D not certain. Per the germline V gene, CDR1 is MNHEY and CDR2 is SVGAGI. The CDR3 is 15 amino acids. Trimming took off 2 bases at V and 3 bases at J, with 11 bases between the two ends.